This entry lists 16 T cell receptor beta chains sequenced from one sample in a study of CXCR3-negative and CXCR3-positive naive CD8 T cells (dated by TCRdb to about 2019). The study at large found these results: Compared with CXCR3-negative naive cells, CXCR3-positive naive cells had TRB CDR3s with higher hydrophobicity (lower Kidera factor 4), lower energy, and higher strength and volume indices.

These receptors have no known antigen. These reads were obtained on a NextSeq 550. The Human TCR Profiling Kit (MiLaboratory) was used to prepare UMI-labeled 5' RACE TRB cDNA libraries. Each entry corresponds to one CDR3 protein sequence from reads that TCRdb reprocessed, and DNA is not given. The sample table holds about 120,000 distinct CDR3 sequences. The top ten constitute less than 0.4% of the sample. Sequencing input: naive CXCR3+ CD8+ T cells from blood. The sample's cell subset or site, from its label and the paper: CD45RO-CCR7+CD27+CD95- naive CD8+ T cells expressing CXCR3 (TNR3+). The receptors come from a human donor in good health. Some clones in this sample may be carry-over from other donors' samples.

CDR3 amino acids: CASSPLTSGVTYEQYF. The rearrangement links TRBV5-5 to TRBJ2-7; TCRdb's assignment of TRBD2 cannot be checked, as there is no DNA. The CDR3 runs to 16 residues. CDR1 SGHKS and CDR2 YYEKEE come from the germline V gene (reference sequence).

The rearrangement joins TRBV7-3 to TRBJ2-7. Per the germline V gene, CDR1 is SGHTA and CDR2 is FQGTGA. This CDR3 region has 13 residues. CDR3 amino acids: CASSFYQRDEQYF.

The chain combines TRBV29-1 with TRBJ2-7; TCRdb's D call, TRBD1, is unchecked because there is no DNA. CDR1 is SQVTM, CDR2 ANQGSEA, per germline. The CDR3 has 11 amino acids. The CDR3 region is CSVLGDNEQYF.

The chain carries TRBV28 and TRBJ2-7; the TCRdb D gene call, TRBD1, has no DNA to confirm it. The CDR3 consists of 15 residues. CDR1 and CDR2 from the germline V gene are MDHEN and SYDVKM. The CDR3 region is CASSLRGGPFYEQYF. The full variable domain, in which reference TRBV28 and TRBJ2-7 provide the parts outside the CDR3, is DVKVTQSSRYLVKRTGEKVFLECVQDMDHENMFWYRQDPGLGLRLIYFSYDVKMKEKGDIPEGYSVSREKKERFSLILESASTNQTSMYLCASSLRGGPFYEQYFGPGTRLTVT.

This chain connects TRBV28 to TRBJ2-5; the TCRdb D gene call, TRBD1, has no DNA to confirm it. Per the germline V gene, CDR1 is MDHEN and CDR2 is SYDVKM. The CDR3 loop spans 16 amino acids. CDR3 amino acids: CASSLYPGTAQETQYF.

The chain is built from TRBV12-3 or TRBV12-4 and TRBJ2-3. This CDR3 is built from 13 residues. CDR3 region: CASSQPNTDTQYF.

The chain joins TRBV12-3 or TRBV12-4 to TRBJ2-4; TCRdb outputs TRBD2, but without DNA this stays unchecked. This CDR3 comprises 12 residues. The CDR3 sequence is CASSSPDYLQYF.

The chain links TRBV4-3 to TRBJ2-7; as DNA is missing, the TRBD2 call by TCRdb cannot be tested. The CDR3 runs to 14 residues. CDR1 is LGHNA and CDR2 is YSLEER in the germline V gene. The CDR3 region is CASSQGRGPYEQYF.

The chain carries TRBV18 and TRBJ1-2; checking the TCRdb D call of TRBD1 is not possible without DNA. CDR3 size: 17 residues. CDR1 is KGHSH and CDR2 is LQKENI in the germline V gene. The CDR3 is CASSPDSSAINFYGYTF.

The J gene is TRBJ1-1, the V gene TRBV29-1; there is no DNA to check the TCRdb D call of TRBD1. The germline V gene encodes CDR1 SQVTM and CDR2 ANQGSEA. This CDR3 is 12 amino acids long. CDR3 residues: CSSQDLNTEAFF.

The gene calls are TRBV29-1 and TRBJ2-1; lacking DNA, the TRBD1 call made by TCRdb goes unchecked. CDR3 size: 12 residues. CDR1 is SQVTM, CDR2 ANQGSEA, per germline. The chain's CDR3 is CSVDGRDNEQFF.

This CDR3 reads CASSLFGTGTSGRDYEQYF. The chain recombines TRBV7-9 with TRBJ2-7; the TCRdb call, TRBD2, lacks DNA for checking. CDR1 SEHNR and CDR2 FQNEAQ come from the germline V gene (reference sequence). The CDR3 is made up of 19 amino acids.

The rearrangement joins TRBV13 to TRBJ1-1. This CDR3 comprises 16 residues. CDR1 PRHDT and CDR2 FYEKMQ come from the germline V gene (reference sequence). The CDR3 reads CASSLGDRRFGTEAFF.

The rearrangement uses TRBV20-1 and TRBJ2-5; the D call of TRBD1 rests on TCRdb alone, since no DNA is present to check it. The CDR3 consists of 14 residues. The germline V gene has CDR1 DFQATT and CDR2 SNEGSKA (reference sequence). The CDR3 region is CSARDGGEMETQYF.

The gene calls are TRBV28 and TRBJ2-6. This CDR3 has 16 amino acids. CDR1 and CDR2 (germline): MDHEN, SYDVKM. The CDR3 loop reads CASSLFRGAGANVLTF.

The rearrangement joins TRBV10-3 to TRBJ2-2; TCRdb outputs TRBD1, but without DNA this stays unchecked. The CDR3 is made up of 14 amino acids. CDR1 ENHRY and CDR2 SYGVKD come from the germline V gene. The CDR3 protein is CAITEGAGTGELFF.